The 13 T cell receptor beta chains reported below all come from one sample, sequenced in a study of CD8 T cells in Susac syndrome. RNA amounts of about 0.5 to 1 ug underwent reverse transcription with random hexamers. Each CDR3 protein is one row after TCRdb ran MiXCR on the immunoSEQ multiplex PCR reads. The top ten clones hold approximately 0.13% of a sample with under 150,000 distinct CDR3 sequences, 95% of them seen once. Sequencing used CD4+ T cells from PBMCs. The receptor set was obtained from a human donor with Susac syndrome.

The chain couples TRBV9 to TRBJ1-6; D gene ambiguous. The CDR3 length is 15 residues. Deletions cut 4 bases from V and 9 bases from J, with 17 bases between. The germline CDR1 and CDR2 sequences are SGDLS and YYNGEE. The CDR3 region has the DNA TGTGCCAGCAGCACGGGAAAGACGGTCAGTTCACCCCTCCACTTT. It encodes CASSTGKTVSSPLHF. The full variable domain, rest sourced from reference TRBV9 and TRBJ1-6, is DSGVTQTPKHLITATGQRVTLRCSPRSGDLSVYWYQQSLDQGLQFLIQYYNGEERAKGNILERFSAQQFPDLHSELNLSSLELGDSALYFCASSTGKTVSSPLHFGNGTRLTVT.

The J gene is TRBJ1-1, the V gene TRBV12-3 or TRBV12-4; D is uncertain. This CDR3 has 12 amino acids. With 8 bases removed from V and 0 bases from J, the gap between germline ends came to 7 bases. The CDR3 bases are TGTGCCAGCGCCGGATTGAACACTGAAGCTTTCTTT. Translated: CASAGLNTEAFF.

CDR3: CSAPSPAEQYF. CDR3 nucleotides: TGCAGTGCCCCATCTCCAGCGGAGCAGTACTTC. The chain links TRBV20-1 to TRBJ2-7; D gene unclear. Germline loops: CDR1 DFQATT, CDR2 SNEGSKA (reference sequence). The V and J ends lost 6 bases and 7 bases respectively, with 13 bases between them. This CDR3 is built from 11 residues.

The V gene is TRBV28, the J gene TRBJ2-5; D tentatively reads TRBD1 or TRBD2 (5 bases each). Trimming cost V 2 bases and J 7 bases, with 14 bases left between them. CDR3 size: 14 residues. Germline CDR1 MDHEN, CDR2 SYDVKM. The CDR3 sequence is CASSLHSPRGTQYF. The CDR3 nucleotides are TGTGCCAGCAGTTTACACTCTCCGAGGGGGACCCAGTACTTC.

The chain has TRBV4-3 and TRBJ2-3; unclear D gene. Germline lookup yields CDR1 LGHNA and CDR2 YSLEER. The germline V and J ends were trimmed by 3 bases and 0 bases, with 13 bases remaining between them. CDR3 length: 16 amino acids. CDR3 residues: CASSQESLMSTDTQYF. The CDR3, as DNA: TGCGCCAGCAGCCAGGAATCTCTTATGAGCACAGATACGCAGTATTTT.

The chain uses TRBV7-3 and TRBJ2-1; 12 positions agree with TRBD2. The junction had 1 base not matched to a gene; V was cut back by 1 base and J by 6 bases. CDR3 length: 15 residues. CDR1 is SGHTA, CDR2 FQGTGA, per germline. The CDR3 here is CASSLKTSGSNEQFF. In DNA, the CDR3 is TGTGCCAGCAGCTTAAAGACTAGCGGGAGCAATGAGCAGTTCTTC.

This clonotype was seen a handful of times. The gene calls are TRBV6-5 and TRBJ2-2, with 11 bases lining up with TRBD1. CDR3 size: 15 residues. Losses at the gene ends were 5 bases for V and 4 bases for J; bases not matched to a gene: 3. Per germline, CDR1 MNHEY and CDR2 SVGAGI. CDR3 residues: CASSHGTGGTGELFF. CDR3 in DNA: TGTGCCAGCAGTCACGGGACAGGGGGCACCGGGGAGCTGTTTTTT.

CDR3: CASSLGTGHTDTQYF. In nucleotides, the CDR3 is TGCGCCAGCAGCTTGGGGACAGGGCACACAGATACGCAGTATTTT. This chain uses TRBV5-1 with TRBJ2-3, with TRBD1 identical over 8 bases. V trimming: 0 bases; J trimming: 2 bases; junction bases outside the gene matches: 2. The germline CDR1 and CDR2 sequences are SGHRS and YFSETQ. The CDR3 is 15 amino acids. Full variable domain (missing parts from reference TRBV5-1 and TRBJ2-3): KAGVTQTPRYLIKTRGQQVTLSCSPISGHRSVSWYQQTPGQGLQFLFEYFSETQRNKGNFPGRFSGRQFSNSRSEMNVSTLELGDSALYLCASSLGTGHTDTQYFGPGTRLTVL.

The CDR3 bases are TGTGCCGTCGTGGGACCTTTGAACACTGAAGCTTTCTTT. Amino acid sequence: CAVVGPLNTEAFF. The V gene is TRBV6-5, the J gene TRBJ1-1, with D possibly TRBD1 on 5 matching bases. CDR1 is MNHEY and CDR2 is SVGAGI in the germline V gene. There are 13 residues in the CDR3. Trimming shortened V by 11 bases and J by 0 bases, and 13 bases separated the two germline ends.

In its sample, this clonotype was seen once. This chain links TRBV6-5 with TRBJ2-7, with TRBD2 as a possible D gene (6 bases). Germline V gene sequence: CDR1 MNHEY, CDR2 SVGAGI. This CDR3 region has 13 residues. V was trimmed by 6 bases and J by 3 bases, leaving 12 bases between them. DNA of the CDR3: TGTGCCAGCAGACCGGGGACTTTCTACGAGCAGTACTTC. Protein sequence: CASRPGTFYEQYF.

The chain uses TRBV4-2 and TRBJ2-5; D could derive from TRBD1 or TRBD2 (5 bases each). CDR3 length equals 13 residues. The germline V and J ends were trimmed by 5 bases and 3 bases, with 10 bases remaining between them. Per the germline V gene, CDR1 is LGHNA and CDR2 is YNFKEQ. The DNA of the CDR3 is TGTGCCAGCAGCTCGGGACCCGAAGAGACCCAGTACTTC. This codes for CASSSGPEETQYF.

The V and J genes are TRBV6-4 and TRBJ2-1, with D maybe TRBD2 (5 bases). The CDR3 runs to 13 residues. The V gene's germline CDR1 is MRHNA and CDR2 SNTAGT. Trimming left V 5 bases short and J 8 bases short, with 13 bases between. Written as DNA, the CDR3 is TGTGCCAGCAGTATAACTAGTATCCATGAGCAGTTCTTC. This gives the protein CASSITSIHEQFF.

The chain couples TRBV20-1 to TRBJ1-5, with D hard to call. CDR1 is DFQATT, CDR2 SNEGSKA, per germline (reference sequence). The CDR3 extends over 12 amino acids. Between the trimmed V and J ends, which lost 3 bases and 6 bases, there was a span of 9 bases. CDR3 DNA sequence: TGCAGTGCTAGTATGGGAGGTCAGCCCCAGCATTTT. Protein product: CSASMGGQPQHF.